This T cell receptor beta chain is from a study of cytomegalovirus exposure and HLA in healthy donors. The study's findings and limits: Specificity for CMV antigens was confirmed in vitro for three of the CMV-associated chains. TCR beta V- and J-gene trimming, according to a later analysis, was linked to a missense DCLRE1C variant. Across donors, presence/absence analyses took sequencing depth to be roughly uniform. In a later analysis, most CMV-associated TCR beta chains appeared HLA-restricted.

About this clone itself: Antigen: not known.

It was with 60 Vbeta and 13 Jbeta primers that the PCR ran. The repertoire was sequenced with immunoSEQ multiplex PCR; TCRdb's copy has only in-frame clones and lacks some. This table has about 120,000 clones, around three quarters appearing once. Germline trimming cut 4 bases from V and 5 bases from J; bases unmatched to any gene: 6. This CDR3 region has 15 residues. CDR1 is SGHDN and CDR2 is FVKESK in the germline V gene. This sequence was found in a woman in her 30s in good health and CMV-seropositive. V is TRBV14 and J is TRBJ2-3; 10 bases map to TRBD1. Sequencing was carried out using PBMCs. CDR3 nucleotide sequence: TGTGCCAGCAGCCGGGGGGGACAGGGGAGAGATACGCAGTATTTT. Translation: CASSRGGQGRDTQYF.